This record covers a single TCR beta chain. This CDR3 has 14 amino acids. CDR1 is SGHTA, CDR2 FQGNSA, per germline. V was pared by 1 base and J by 7 bases, with 11 bases between. Sequencing was performed with immunoSEQ multiplex PCR; in TCRdb, only in-frame clones are kept and a portion is missing. The sample lists over 150,000 clones, 94% occurring once. This sample stems from a study of control samples from healthy donors and cancer patients. Sequencing input: blood. This receptor was identified in a woman younger than 35 in good health. The J gene is TRBJ1-5, the V gene TRBV7-2; D gene unclear. CDR3 nucleotides: TGTGCCAGCAGCTTAGTCGACTCCTTGCAGCCCCAGCATTTT. This codes for CASSLVDSLQPQHF. Variable domain in full (rest from reference TRBV7-2 and TRBJ1-5): GAGVSQSPSNKVTEKGKDVELRCDPISGHTALYWYRQSLGQGLEFLIYFQGNSAPDKSGLPSDRFSAERTGGSVSTLTIQRTQQEDSAVYLCASSLVDSLQPQHFGDGTRLSIL.